The rows below give T cell receptor beta chains drawn from one sample of a study of OX40 agonist ivuxolimab in advanced cancers. The table came from immunoSEQ multiplex PCR; TCRdb's copy has only in-frame clones and leaves some out. This sample has about 110,000 clones; around 93% occur once, and the top ten carry approximately 1.2%. The source material was CD4+ or CD8+ T cells sorted from blood, sampled in a trial of the OX40 agonist ivuxolimab. These receptors were collected from an adult with an advanced solid tumor such as melanoma, head and neck, liver or kidney cancer. Each CDR3 is given with its conserved first and last residue. The D gene is left open where the match is weak. Only part of the rows carry a size: once, few, many, or a class if the clone is expanded.

v_call	j_call	clone_size	d_call	cdr3_aa	cdr3_nt
TRBV28	TRBJ2-1	.	TRBD1	CASSRDRGRTYNEQFF	TGTGCCAGCAGTCGGGACAGGGGGAGGACCTACAATGAGCAGTTCTTC
TRBV6-6	TRBJ1-1	once	.	CASSSLSENTEAFF	TGTGCCAGCAGTTCCCTGTCGGAGAACACTGAAGCTTTCTTT
TRBV7-9	TRBJ2-2	.	TRBD1	CASSLGAGGTGELFF	TGTGCCAGCAGCTTAGGCGCAGGGGGCACCGGGGAGCTGTTTTTT
TRBV5-1	TRBJ2-5	few	TRBD1	CASSSGTGETQYF	TGCGCCAGCAGCAGTGGGACAGGGGAGACCCAGTACTTC
TRBV19	TRBJ1-5	.	.	CASSGSFQPQHF	TGTGCCAGTAGTGGATCTTTCCAGCCCCAGCATTTT
TRBV11-2	TRBJ1-2	.	.	CASSLEPSSNYGYTF	TGTGCCAGCAGCTTAGAACCCAGTTCTAACTATGGCTACACCTTC
TRBV19	TRBJ1-4	.	.	CASSGGLATNEKLFF	TGTGCCAGTAGTGGGGGTCTTGCAACTAATGAAAAACTGTTTTTT
TRBV28	TRBJ1-5	.	.	CASSLSAGGGNQPQHF	TGTGCCAGCAGCCTGTCCGCTGGGGGGGGCAATCAGCCCCAGCATTTT
TRBV7-9	TRBJ2-1	.	TRBD2	CASSSSAGAIEQFF	TGTGCCAGCAGCTCATCTGCGGGAGCGATTGAGCAGTTCTTC
TRBV11-2	TRBJ2-5	once	TRBD2	CASSLEKSSGGQETQYF	TGTGCCAGCAGCTTAGAGAAGAGTTCGGGGGGACAAGAGACCCAGTACTTC
TRBV7-2	TRBJ2-7	.	TRBD2	CASSFSAGAYEQYF	TGTGCCAGCAGCTTTTCAGCGGGAGCCTACGAGCAGTACTTC
TRBV9	TRBJ2-7	.	TRBD1	CASSLGQGSDYEQYF	TGTGCCAGCAGCCTTGGACAGGGCAGTGACTACGAGCAGTACTTC
TRBV11-2	TRBJ2-7	.	.	CASRQYTGSSSYEQYF	TGTGCCAGCAGACAATATACAGGTTCGAGCTCCTACGAGCAGTACTTC
TRBV27	TRBJ2-2	.	TRBD1	CASSLQGSGELFF	TGTGCCAGCAGTCTACAGGGGTCCGGGGAGCTGTTTTTT
TRBV7-8	TRBJ1-2	.	TRBD1	CASSFRGQGPYGYTF	TGTGCCAGCAGCTTTAGGGGACAGGGACCCTATGGCTACACCTTC
TRBV6-1	TRBJ2-1	once	.	CASSDGRGNEQFF	TGTGCCAGCAGTGACGGACGTGGCAATGAGCAGTTCTTC
TRBV25-1	TRBJ1-6	.	TRBD1	CASSELQGLTRLHF	TGTGCCAGCAGTGAATTACAGGGGCTCACCCGCCTCCACTTT
TRBV28	TRBJ2-3	.	TRBD2	CASTPISGRARTDTQYF	TGTGCCAGCACCCCTATTAGCGGGAGGGCCCGCACAGATACGCAGTATTTT
TRBV28	TRBJ1-4	few	.	CASKLGGQLNEKLFF	TGTGCCAGCAAACTGGGGGGTCAGTTAAATGAAAAACTGTTTTTT
TRBV7-2	TRBJ2-2	.	.	CASRETRATGELFF	TGTGCCAGCAGAGAAACCAGAGCCACCGGGGAGCTGTTTTTT
TRBV10-2	TRBJ1-1	.	.	CASSGVWGTVTEAFF	TGCGCCAGCAGTGGGGTCTGGGGTACGGTCACTGAAGCTTTCTTT
TRBV15	TRBJ2-3	.	.	CATKGGRGTDTQYF	TGTGCCACTAAGGGGGGTAGGGGCACAGATACGCAGTATTTT
TRBV7-9	TRBJ2-7	.	.	CASSPGTALYEQYF	TGTGCCAGCAGCCCCGGGACGGCCCTTTACGAGCAGTACTTC
TRBV28	TRBJ1-1	.	.	CASTIGGAVNTEAFF	TGTGCCAGCACCATAGGGGGGGCAGTGAACACTGAAGCTTTCTTT
TRBV9	TRBJ2-3	.	TRBD1	CASSLPGTGATDTQYF	TGTGCCAGCAGCCTCCCCGGGACAGGGGCCACAGATACGCAGTATTTT
TRBV7-3	TRBJ1-1	few	.	CASSLQSNTEAFF	TGTGCCAGCAGCCTACAATCCAACACTGAAGCTTTCTTT
TRBV2	TRBJ2-3	.	TRBD1	CASCVLTGVPDTQYF	TGTGCCAGTTGTGTCCTGACAGGGGTCCCAGATACGCAGTATTTT
TRBV9	TRBJ1-2	.	.	CASSPDAWGGYGYTF	TGTGCCAGCAGCCCAGATGCTTGGGGGGGGTATGGCTACACCTTC
TRBV7-2	TRBJ2-3	.	TRBD1	CASSAQGVLWYF	TGTGCCAGCAGCGCACAGGGGGTTTTGTGGTATTTT
TRBV2	TRBJ2-7	.	.	CASSLKARSYEQYF	TGTGCCAGCAGTCTGAAGGCCCGGAGCTACGAGCAGTACTTC
TRBV30	TRBJ2-2	.	.	CAWSLRGFTTGELFF	TGTGCCTGGAGTTTGAGGGGCTTCACCACCGGGGAGCTGTTTTTT
TRBV27	TRBJ2-1	.	.	CASSLFPVSYNEQFF	TGTGCCAGCAGTTTATTCCCCGTCTCCTACAATGAGCAGTTCTTC
TRBV4-3	TRBJ2-5	.	TRBD1	CASSQATGVGETQYF	TGCGCCAGCAGCCAAGCTACAGGGGTTGGGGAGACCCAGTACTTC
TRBV9	TRBJ2-7	.	.	CASSSRGSTHEQYF	TGTGCCAGCAGCTCTAGGGGCAGCACCCACGAGCAGTACTTC
TRBV11-3	TRBJ1-2	.	TRBD1	CASSEGTANYGYTF	TGTGCCAGCAGCGAAGGGACAGCGAACTATGGCTACACCTTC
TRBV4-2	TRBJ2-3	.	.	CASSQDRGEMADTQYF	TGTGCCAGCAGCCAAGATAGGGGGGAGATGGCAGATACGCAGTATTTT
TRBV7-9	TRBJ2-3	.	.	CASSILQGDTQYF	TGTGCCAGCAGCATCCTACAGGGAGATACGCAGTATTTT
TRBV18	TRBJ2-1	.	.	CASSPPGKTGEQFF	TGTGCCAGCTCACCCCCGGGGAAGACGGGGGAGCAGTTCTTC
TRBV21-1	TRBJ2-7	.	.	CASSFTPGLLYEQYF	TGTGCCAGCAGCTTTACACCGGGACTACTCTACGAGCAGTACTTC
TRBV5-1	TRBJ1-1	.	TRBD1	CASSLGQGVTEAFF	TGCGCCAGCAGCTTGGGGCAGGGGGTGACTGAAGCTTTCTTT
TRBV19	TRBJ2-2	.	.	CASKTGFANTGELFF	TGTGCCAGCAAGACAGGATTCGCGAACACCGGGGAGCTGTTTTTT
TRBV27	TRBJ1-5	.	.	CASSLYSGGGGREYSNQPQHF	TGTGCCAGCAGTTTATATTCCGGGGGGGGCGGTCGCGAATATAGCAATCAGCCCCAGCATTTT
TRBV9	TRBJ2-2	.	TRBD2	CASSVASGSYTGELFF	TGTGCCAGCAGCGTAGCGAGCGGGAGCTACACCGGGGAGCTGTTTTTT
TRBV2	TRBJ1-1	.	.	CASKTEQMNTEAFF	TGTGCCAGCAAAACGGAACAGATGAACACTGAAGCTTTCTTT
TRBV18	TRBJ1-5	.	.	CASSQGEGGQPQHF	TGTGCCAGCTCACAGGGGGAGGGTGGCCAGCCCCAGCATTTT
TRBV19	TRBJ1-1	.	.	CASSADSMNTEAFF	TGTGCCAGTAGTGCGGACAGCATGAACACTGAAGCTTTCTTT
TRBV7-2	TRBJ1-3	.	TRBD1	CASRPPGGSGNTIYF	TGTGCCAGCAGACCCCCAGGGGGCTCTGGAAACACCATATATTTT
TRBV7-9	TRBJ1-2	few	TRBD1	CASSPMDRDKAYTF	TGTGCCAGCAGCCCGATGGACAGGGATAAGGCCTACACCTTC
TRBV2	TRBJ2-5	.	.	CASTPEGETQYF	TGTGCCAGCACCCCAGAGGGGGAGACCCAGTACTTC
TRBV5-1	TRBJ2-7	.	TRBD2	CASSVIAGGTYEQYF	TGCGCCAGCAGCGTGATAGCGGGGGGGACCTACGAGCAGTACTTC
TRBV9	TRBJ2-7	once	.	CASSVAGTAEQYF	TGTGCCAGCAGCGTAGCCGGGACCGCCGAGCAGTACTTC
TRBV5-1	TRBJ2-7	.	.	CASNLEGPVRHSYEQYF	TGCGCCAGCAACTTAGAGGGACCGGTTAGACACTCCTACGAGCAGTACTTC
TRBV12-5	TRBJ1-1	.	.	CASRMANNAEAFF	TGCGCTAGTCGGATGGCAAATAACGCTGAAGCTTTCTTT
TRBV19	TRBJ2-3	.	TRBD2	CASSARFSGRGTDTQYF	TGTGCCAGTAGTGCGCGCTTTAGCGGGAGGGGCACAGATACGCAGTATTTT
TRBV28	TRBJ2-1	.	TRBD1	CASSPGTGGRNEQFF	TGTGCCAGCAGCCCCGGGACAGGGGGGCGAAATGAGCAGTTCTTC
TRBV28	TRBJ1-3	.	.	CASSLELIVGPIYF	TGTGCCAGCAGTTTGGAACTGATTGTTGGGCCCATATATTTT
TRBV7-3	TRBJ2-1	.	TRBD2	CASSLATSGRANEQFF	TGTGCCAGCAGCTTAGCGACTAGCGGGAGGGCTAATGAGCAGTTCTTC
TRBV2	TRBJ1-5	.	.	CASSETAVNQPQHF	TGTGCCAGCAGTGAAACGGCGGTCAATCAGCCCCAGCATTTT